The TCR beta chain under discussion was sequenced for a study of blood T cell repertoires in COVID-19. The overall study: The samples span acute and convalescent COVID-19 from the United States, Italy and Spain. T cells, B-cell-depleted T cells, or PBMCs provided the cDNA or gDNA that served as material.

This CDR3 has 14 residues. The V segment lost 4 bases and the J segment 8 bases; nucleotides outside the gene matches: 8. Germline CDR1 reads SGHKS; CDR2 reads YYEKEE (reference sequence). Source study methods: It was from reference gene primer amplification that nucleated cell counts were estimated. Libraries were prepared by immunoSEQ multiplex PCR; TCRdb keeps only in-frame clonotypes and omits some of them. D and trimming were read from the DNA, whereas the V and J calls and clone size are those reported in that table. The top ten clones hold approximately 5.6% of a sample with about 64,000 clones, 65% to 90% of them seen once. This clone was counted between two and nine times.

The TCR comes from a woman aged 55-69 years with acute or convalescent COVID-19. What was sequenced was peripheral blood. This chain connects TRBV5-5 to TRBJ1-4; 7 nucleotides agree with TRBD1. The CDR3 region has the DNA TGTGCCAGCAGCGTCAGGGGGTTGCAGGAAAAACTGTTTTTT. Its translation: CASSVRGLQEKLFF.